This T cell receptor (beta chain) derives from a study of blood T cell repertoires in COVID-19 (dated by TCRdb to the early 2020s). Regarding the complete study: Collaborator samples came from the United States, Italy and Spain and covered acute and convalescent phases of COVID-19. The prospective study material was composed of cDNA or gDNA derived from T cells, B-cell-depleted T cells, or PBMCs. Deeply sampled blood TCRbeta repertoires from subjects exposed to, actively infected with, or recovered from COVID-19 were included in the dataset. The repertoires were made available in a free public database intended to serve as a resource for research on the immune response to SARS-CoV-2. Samples came from the ongoing ImmuneRACE study (first 160 participants) plus 1,254 subjects from 6 global collaborators. The sample metadata nearly always contained a de-identified subject ID, COVID-19 status, age in years and sex. HLA class I and class II types, where available, came from metadata supplied by the sample provider rather than from assay-based typing. The paper as a whole reports these results and caveats: How much clinical and demographic metadata was included differed by source and by participant, and the metadata was provided uncurated.

The collaborating institutions used their own protocols to collect whole blood in K2EDTA tubes. For TCRbeta analysis, collaborators shipped samples as frozen whole blood, isolated PBMCs, or DNA extracted from either of those sample types. Notes on this clone: This receptor's antigen is unknown. No base quality information exists; no much larger clone differs at one position.

The CDR3 holds 17 amino acids from the cysteine to the phenylalanine. This entry keeps only the CDR3 DNA: 51 bases, framed from base 1. Sequences SEHNR (CDR1) and FQNEAQ (CDR2) are obtained from the germline V gene (reference sequence). Cut back by 0 bases and 4 bases, the V and J ends lie 16 bases apart. The immunoSEQ Assay, a bias-controlled multiplex PCR, was used to amplify TCRbeta CDR3 regions from genomic DNA. In the source study's methods: Within the assay, amplification of reference gene primers was used to estimate how many nucleated cells each sample contained. To quantify the absolute abundance of each unique TCRbeta CDR3 rearrangement, sequence reads were collapsed and filtered. For each sample, productive Simpson clonality was calculated by taking the square root of Simpson's diversity index across productive rearrangements. The immuneACCESS repertoire file appears here via TCRdb, limited to in-frame rearrangements. These files lack a portion of the clones; in checked studies, under half of the deficit traces to unresolved V genes, and the cause of the others is not known. Clone size and the V and J calls come from that table; the DNA yielded D and trimming. A total of under 120,000 clones appear in this sample, about 85% of them only once. The ten largest clones add up to around 2% of the sample.

This receptor was obtained from a human donor in a cohort sampled during active COVID-19. The sequence links TRBV7-9 to TRBJ1-5, with TRBD1 perhaps the D gene, on 6 matching bases. Sequencing was done on a sample of peripheral blood. CDR3 loop: CASSLAPGHGGNQPQHF. The bases are TGTGCCAGCAGCTTAGCCCCGGGACACGGGGGGAATCAGCCCCAGCATTTT.